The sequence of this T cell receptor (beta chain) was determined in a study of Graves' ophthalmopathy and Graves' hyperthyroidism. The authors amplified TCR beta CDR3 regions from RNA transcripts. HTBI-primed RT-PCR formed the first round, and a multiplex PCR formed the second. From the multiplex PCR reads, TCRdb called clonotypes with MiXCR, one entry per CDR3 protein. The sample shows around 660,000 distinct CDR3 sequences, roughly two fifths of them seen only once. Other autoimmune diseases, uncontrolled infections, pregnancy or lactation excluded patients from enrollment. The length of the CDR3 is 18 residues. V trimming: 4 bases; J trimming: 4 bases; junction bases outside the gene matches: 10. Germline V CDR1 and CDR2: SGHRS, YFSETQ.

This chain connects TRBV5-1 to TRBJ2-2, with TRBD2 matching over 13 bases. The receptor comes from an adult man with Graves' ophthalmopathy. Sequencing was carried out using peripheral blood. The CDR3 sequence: CASSPGTSGNPGTGELFF. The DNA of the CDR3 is TGCGCCAGCAGCCCGGGGACTAGCGGGAACCCTGGCACCGGGGAGCTGTTTTTT.